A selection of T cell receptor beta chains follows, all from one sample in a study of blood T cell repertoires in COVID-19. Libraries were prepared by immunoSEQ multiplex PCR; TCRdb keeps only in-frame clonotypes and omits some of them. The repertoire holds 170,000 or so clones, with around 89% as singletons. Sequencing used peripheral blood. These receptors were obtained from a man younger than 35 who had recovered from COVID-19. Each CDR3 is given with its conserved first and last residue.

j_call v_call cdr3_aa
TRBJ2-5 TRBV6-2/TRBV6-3 CASSYEKERTSGRWETQYF
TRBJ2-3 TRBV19 CASRDLAGVADTQYF
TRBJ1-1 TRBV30 CAWSVVAAGRAFF
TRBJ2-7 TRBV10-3 CAISDQQGGVGGEQYF
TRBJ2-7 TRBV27 CASSQRGGTSTYEQYF
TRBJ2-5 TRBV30 CAWGQRERETQYF
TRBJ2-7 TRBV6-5 CASSSPGQGSDYEQYF
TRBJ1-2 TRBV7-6 CASSLSGLPGTF
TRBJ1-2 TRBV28 CASSTGDRGRYGYTF
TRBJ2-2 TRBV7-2 CASSPGGGELFF
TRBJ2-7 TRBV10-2 CASAFGGLEQYF
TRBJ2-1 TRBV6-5 CASSVIHSKDNEQFF
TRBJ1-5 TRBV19 CASSMGAASGPQHF
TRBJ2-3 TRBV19 CASSSRGGFTDTQYF
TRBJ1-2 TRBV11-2 CASSLIGQGRYGYGYTF
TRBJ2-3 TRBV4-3 CASSQDLVQGGRDTQYF
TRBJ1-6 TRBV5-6 CASSLARHSSYNSPLHF
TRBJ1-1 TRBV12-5 CASGQNRGHEAFF
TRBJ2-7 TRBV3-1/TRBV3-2 CASSQEGGTSYEQYF
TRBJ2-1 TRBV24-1 CATSEQRGHNEQFF
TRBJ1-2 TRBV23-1 CASFRDRGGYTF
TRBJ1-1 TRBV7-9 CASSSQGIETEAFF
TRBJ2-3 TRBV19 CASRDRGATDTQYF
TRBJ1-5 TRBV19 CASWEGRGNQPQHF
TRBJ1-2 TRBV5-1 CASRDTGTGDYGYTF
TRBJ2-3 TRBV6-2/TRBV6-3 CASSTRRGRPPTQYF
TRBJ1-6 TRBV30 CAWSVATGNNSPLHF
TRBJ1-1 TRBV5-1 CARKRKGENTEAFF
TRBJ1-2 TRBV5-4 CASTPWSRNNYGYTF
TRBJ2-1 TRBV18 CASSPAQNPSWNEQFF
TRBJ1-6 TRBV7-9 CASSLRDRGHSPLHF
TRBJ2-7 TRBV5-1 CASSLGGTVSYEQYF
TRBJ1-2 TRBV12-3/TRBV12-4 CASSQGQNYGYTF
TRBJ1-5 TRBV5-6 CASSLGGRSSNQPQHF
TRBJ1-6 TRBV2 CASRAPGYSSPLHF
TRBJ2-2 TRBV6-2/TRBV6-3 CASSVGLAGETGELFF
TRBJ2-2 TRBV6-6 CASSIDRNTGELFF
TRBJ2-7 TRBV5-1 CASSPSGRSYEQYF
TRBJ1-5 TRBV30 CAWSSTGGYQPQHF
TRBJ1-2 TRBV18 CASSPAGQGEGYTF
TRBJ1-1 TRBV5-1 CASSRIGQGDTEAFF
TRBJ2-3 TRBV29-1 CSVGTGYSTDTQYF
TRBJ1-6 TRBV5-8 CASSQGISYNSPLHF
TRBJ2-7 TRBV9 CASSAGGTSFHEQYF
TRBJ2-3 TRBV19 CASSSPAGTGLTDTQYF
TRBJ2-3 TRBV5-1 CASSPSERGTDTQYF
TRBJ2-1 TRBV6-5 CASSLQVHSYNEQFF
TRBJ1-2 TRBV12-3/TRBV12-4 CASSPQVSYGYTF
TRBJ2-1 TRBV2 CASSELYNEQFF
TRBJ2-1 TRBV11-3 CASTPRYEQFF
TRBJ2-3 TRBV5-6 CASSRRVQLNTDTQYF